Presented here are 20 T cell receptor beta chains from one specimen sequenced in a study of T cell responses to AZD1222 COVID-19 vaccine. Clones were sequenced by immunoSEQ multiplex PCR, and TCRdb holds only the in-frame ones, with some missing. The table records about 110,000 clones, more than 70% of them present only once. The sample here was peripheral blood, taken on day 0 of AZD1222 vaccination. The receptors here all came from an adult in good health.

The genes are TRBV6-4 and TRBJ2-7; 8 bases fit TRBD1. This CDR3 comprises 13 residues. The V gene's germline CDR1 is MRHNA and CDR2 SNTAGT. V lost 4 bases and J lost 7; bases outside the gene matches: 6. The CDR3 sequence is CASSVRTGQEQYF. For the CDR3, the DNA is TGTGCCAGCAGTGTTAGGACAGGGCAAGAGCAGTACTTC.

This sequence joins TRBV28 and TRBJ1-5; TRBD1 matches 7 bases. The CDR3 is 14 residues long. J gave up 2 bases and V 5 bases, and 3 bases lay outside the gene matches. Germline V gene data show CDR1 as MDHEN and CDR2 as SYDVKM. This chain's CDR3 is CASSQGQGNQPQHF. The DNA of the CDR3 is TGTGCCAGCAGTCAAGGACAGGGCAATCAGCCCCAGCATTTT.

This chain connects TRBV18 to TRBJ2-7; no definite D call. Germline lookup yields CDR1 KGHSH and CDR2 LQKENI. V was shortened by 2 bases and J by 3 bases, with 8 bases between the two germline ends. The CDR3 covers 13 residues. CDR3 amino acids: CASSPYESYEQYF. The CDR3 DNA reads TGTGCCAGCTCACCATATGAGAGCTACGAGCAGTACTTC.

This clone was seen just once. V gene TRBV14 combines with J gene TRBJ2-1, with D maybe TRBD2 (6 bases). Germline V gene lookup returns CDR1 SGHDN and CDR2 FVKESK. Trimming took off 5 bases at V and 3 bases at J, with 11 bases between the two ends. This CDR3 has 14 amino acids. The CDR3: CASSVFGSYNEQFF. The CDR3, as DNA: TGTGCCAGCAGCGTTTTCGGGAGCTACAATGAGCAGTTCTTC.

This chain joins TRBV28 and TRBJ1-2; D is unclear. V was clipped by 10 bases and J by 1 base, with 7 bases between them. Per germline, CDR1 MDHEN and CDR2 SYDVKM. The CDR3 is made up of 11 amino acids. CDR3 sequence reads: CAISSNYGYTF. The CDR3 nucleotides are TGTGCCATTTCTAGTAACTATGGCTACACCTTC.

The rearrangement uses TRBV2 and TRBJ2-2; tentatively, D is TRBD2 (5 bases). The germline V gene has CDR1 SNHLY and CDR2 FYNNEI. This CDR3 spans 15 amino acids. Trimming took 6 bases from V and 0 from J, leaving 11 bases between them. CDR3 amino acids: CASRGSAPNTGELFF. CDR3 in DNA: TGTGCCAGCAGGGGGAGCGCACCGAACACCGGGGAGCTGTTTTTT.

This sequence joins TRBV27 and TRBJ1-6; 9 nucleotides line up with TRBD1. This CDR3 has 14 amino acids. V was pared by 6 bases and J by 9 bases, with 6 bases of the junction left unmatched. Germline CDR1 MNHEY, CDR2 SMNVEV (reference sequence). The CDR3 protein is CASSLGQGGSPLHF. For the CDR3, the DNA is TGTGCCAGCAGCCTGGGACAGGGAGGTTCACCCCTCCACTTT.

CDR3 in amino acids: CATSRDGADNEKLFF. For the CDR3, the DNA is TGTGCCACCAGCAGAGATGGGGCAGATAATGAAAAACTGTTTTTT. The chain links TRBV15 to TRBJ1-4; possibly TRBD1 for D (5 bases). The CDR3 runs 15 residues. Per germline, CDR1 LNHNV and CDR2 YYDKDF (reference sequence). V dropped 0 bases and J dropped 4 bases, with 9 bases sitting between them. Full variable domain (outside the CDR3, taken from reference TRBV15 and TRBJ1-4): DAMVIQNPRYQVTQFGKPVTLSCSQTLNHNVMYWYQQKSSQAPKLLFHYYDKDFNNEADTPDNFQSRRPNTSFCFLDIRSPGLGDTAMYLCATSRDGADNEKLFFGSGTQLSVL.

The J gene is TRBJ1-6, the V gene TRBV7-9; D possibly corresponds to TRBD1 (5 bases). This CDR3 is built from 17 residues. The germline V gene encodes CDR1 SEHNR and CDR2 FQNEAQ (reference sequence). Trimming stripped 1 base from V and 5 bases from J, with 15 bases between. The CDR3 coding sequence is TGTGCCAGCAGCTTAGGACAGCTAAATATGGATAATTCACCCCTCCACTTT. It yields the protein CASSLGQLNMDNSPLHF.

Only one count was recorded for this clone. V usage is TRBV7-2 and J usage is TRBJ1-3; no clear D. CDR3 size: 14 residues. The germline CDR1 and CDR2 sequences are SGHTA and FQGNSA. Trimming stripped 4 bases from V and 4 bases from J, with 11 bases between. CDR3 region: CASSSGQSGNTIYF. DNA of the CDR3: TGTGCCAGCAGCTCAGGCCAGTCGGGAAACACCATATATTTT.

J is TRBJ2-3 and V is TRBV27; the match to TRBD2 covers 8 bases. This CDR3 region has 15 residues. Germline CDR1 and CDR2: MNHEY and SMNVEV (reference sequence). The V segment lost 5 bases and the J segment 5 bases; nucleotides outside the gene matches: 9. The CDR3 DNA reads TGTGCCAGCAGTCCAGGGGTAGCGGGAAAAGATACGCAGTATTTT. It encodes CASSPGVAGKDTQYF.

In its sample, this clone was seen once. V gene TRBV19 combines with J gene TRBJ1-5, with TRBD1 matching over 9 bases. The CDR3 is 15 residues long. Germline trimming cut 8 bases from V and 5 bases from J; bases unmatched to any gene: 10. The germline gives CDR1 LNHDA, CDR2 SQIVND (reference sequence). The CDR3: CASDPDRGKDQPQHF. CDR3 bases: TGTGCCAGTGACCCAGACAGGGGGAAGGATCAGCCCCAGCATTTT.

This chain links TRBV6-2 or TRBV6-3 with TRBJ2-1; 10 bases are shared with TRBD1. The CDR3 length is 16 residues. Germline values: CDR1 MNHEY, CDR2 SVGEGT. The junction had 4 bases not matched to a gene; V was cut back by 3 bases and J by 2 bases. The CDR3: CASSYRDRGAYNEQFF. CDR3 in DNA: TGTGCCAGCAGTTATCGGGACAGGGGAGCCTACAATGAGCAGTTCTTC.

The V and J genes are TRBV6-5 and TRBJ1-2; TRBD1 might be the D (6 bases). V gave up 9 bases and J gave up 2 bases, with 10 bases separating them. The CDR3 covers 12 residues. Germline CDR1 reads MNHEY; CDR2 reads SVGAGI. The CDR3 sequence is CASRQANYGYTF. The CDR3 nucleotides are TGTGCCAGTAGACAGGCGAACTATGGCTACACCTTC.

This chain connects TRBV3-1 (or the pseudogene TRBV3-2) to TRBJ2-2; 9 bases agree with TRBD1. The CDR3 has 15 amino acids. V shed 3 bases, J shed 8 bases, and the junction held 7 bases outside the gene matches. Per the germline V gene, CDR1 is LGHDT and CDR2 is YNNKEL (reference sequence). The CDR3 protein is CASSQTNRGPGELFF. DNA of the CDR3: TGTGCCAGCAGCCAGACGAACAGGGGGCCGGGGGAGCTGTTTTTT.

On this clone: In the same sample, other DNA sequences code for this CDR3. The chain uses TRBV28 and TRBJ1-5; D remains ambiguous. The germline V and J ends were trimmed by 7 bases and 2 bases, with 6 bases remaining between them. CDR3 length: 12 amino acids. Germline V CDR1 and CDR2: MDHEN, SYDVKM. The CDR3 reads CASIGGNQPQHF. CDR3 in DNA: TGTGCCAGCATTGGGGGCAATCAGCCCCAGCATTTT.

This clone appeared once. This chain joins TRBV7-3 and TRBJ2-3, with unresolved D. The V end lost 2 bases, the J end lost 5 bases, and 17 bases lay between the germline ends. This CDR3 is built from 16 residues. Germline CDR1 reads SGHTA; CDR2 reads FQGTGA. The chain's CDR3 is CASSLVGATSGDTQYF. In DNA, the CDR3 is TGTGCCAGCAGCTTAGTAGGTGCGACCTCCGGAGATACGCAGTATTTT.

Concerning this clone: The sample carries other DNA sequences with the same CDR3. This sequence joins TRBV27 and TRBJ2-5, with no clear D. Germline V gene sequence: CDR1 MNHEY, CDR2 SMNVEV (reference sequence). The ends were cut back, 2 bases at V and 4 bases at J, with 2 bases in the middle. This CDR3 spans 11 amino acids. DNA of the CDR3: TGTGCCAGCAGTTTAGGAGAGACCCAGTACTTC. Translating gives CASSLGETQYF.

The chain combines TRBV4-1 with TRBJ1-5, with a weak D call TRBD1 (5 bases). There are 17 residues in the CDR3. Between the trimmed V and J ends, which lost 0 bases and 2 bases, there was a span of 14 bases. The V gene's germline CDR1 is MGHRA and CDR2 YSYEKL. CDR3 coding DNA: TGCGCCAGCAGCCAAGATCGTCAGGGCCGGGGCAATCAGCCCCAGCATTTT. It yields the protein CASSQDRQGRGNQPQHF.

J is TRBJ2-1 and V is TRBV29-1; D remains unclear. With 6 bases removed from V and 4 bases from J, the gap between germline ends came to 13 bases. The CDR3 spans 13 residues. The germline V gene encodes CDR1 SQVTM and CDR2 ANQGSEA. CDR3 region: CSVRALGYNEQFF. The CDR3 nucleotides read TGCAGCGTACGGGCATTGGGGTACAATGAGCAGTTCTTC.